This TCR beta chain was sequenced for a study of blood T cell repertoires in COVID-19. The CDR3 spans 16 residues. Germline CDR1 reads LNHDA; CDR2 reads SQIVND (reference sequence). V was shortened by 5 bases and J by 7 bases, with 21 bases between the two germline ends. Enrolled through a virtual design, the participants were between roughly 18 and 90 years of age and came from around 25 US areas. Per the study methods: Researchers report that nucleated cell counts were estimated from reference gene primer amplification. Clones were read by immunoSEQ multiplex PCR, and TCRdb kept only the in-frame ones, dropping some. The V and J calls and clone size come from that table; D and trimming were worked out from the DNA. The data show 300,000 to 450,000 clones, around 87% seen once.

This receptor was obtained from a man aged 25 to 40 who had recovered from COVID-19. This chain links TRBV19 with TRBJ2-1; weak D call: TRBD2 (5 bases). The sample consisted of PBMCs or T cells enriched from blood (not recorded which). This CDR3 is CASSSEGRGLGNEQFF. The CDR3 DNA sequence: TGTGCCAGTAGTTCAGAGGGTCGCGGCCTTGGGAATGAGCAGTTCTTC.